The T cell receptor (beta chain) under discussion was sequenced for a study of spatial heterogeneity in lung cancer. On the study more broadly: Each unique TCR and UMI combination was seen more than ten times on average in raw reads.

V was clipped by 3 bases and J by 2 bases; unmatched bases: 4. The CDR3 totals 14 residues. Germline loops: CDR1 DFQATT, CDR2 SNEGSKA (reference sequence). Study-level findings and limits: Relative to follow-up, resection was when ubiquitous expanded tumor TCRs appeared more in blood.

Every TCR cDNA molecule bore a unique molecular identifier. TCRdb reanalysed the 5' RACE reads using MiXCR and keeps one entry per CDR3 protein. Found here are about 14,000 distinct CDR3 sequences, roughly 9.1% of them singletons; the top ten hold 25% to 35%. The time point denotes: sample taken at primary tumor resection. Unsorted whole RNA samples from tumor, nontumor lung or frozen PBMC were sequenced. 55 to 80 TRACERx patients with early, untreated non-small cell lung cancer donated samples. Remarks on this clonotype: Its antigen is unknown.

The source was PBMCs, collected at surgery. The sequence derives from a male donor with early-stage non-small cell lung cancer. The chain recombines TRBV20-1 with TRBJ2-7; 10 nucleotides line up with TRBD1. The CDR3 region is CSASMGQGPYEQYF. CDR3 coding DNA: TGCAGTGCTAGTATGGGACAGGGGCCCTACGAGCAGTACTTC.